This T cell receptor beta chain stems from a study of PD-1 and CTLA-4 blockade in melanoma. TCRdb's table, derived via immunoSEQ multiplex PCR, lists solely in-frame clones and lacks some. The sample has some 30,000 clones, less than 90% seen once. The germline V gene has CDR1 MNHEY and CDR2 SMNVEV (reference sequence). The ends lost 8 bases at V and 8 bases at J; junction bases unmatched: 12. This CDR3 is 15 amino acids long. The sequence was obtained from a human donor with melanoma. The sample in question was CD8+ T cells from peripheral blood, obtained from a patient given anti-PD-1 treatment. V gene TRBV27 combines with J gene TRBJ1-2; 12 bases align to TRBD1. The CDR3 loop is CASCYRGQGARGYTF. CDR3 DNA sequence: TGTGCCAGCTGTTACCGGGGACAGGGGGCGCGAGGCTACACCTTC.